The 2 T cell receptor beta chains presented below share a single source sample, sequenced in a study of T cells in Graves' hyperthyroidism and ophthalmopathy. Amplified regions were TCR beta CDR3 sequences from RNA transcripts. RT-PCR in the first round (using the HTBI primer set) targeted the TCR CDR3. TCRdb redid the calling of the multiplex PCR reads with MiXCR, one entry per CDR3 protein. The repertoire holds about 700,000 distinct CDR3 sequences, over 40% seen once, with more than 7% in the top ten. Sequences were obtained from peripheral blood or thyroid tissue (not recorded which). The source of these receptors is an adult man with Graves' disease, either hyperthyroidism or ophthalmopathy (not recorded which).

As regards this clonotype: A read error may be the cause here, since a much bigger clone is one base away. The chain joins TRBV20-1 to TRBJ1-1; D not resolved. Per germline, CDR1 DFQATT and CDR2 SNEGSKA (reference sequence). This CDR3 contains 15 residues. V was shortened by 3 bases and J by 0 bases, with 14 bases between the two germline ends. The CDR3 region has the DNA TGCAGTGCTAGCGGGCGCGAAACCATGAACACTGAAGCTTTCTTT. The encoded protein is CSASGRETMNTEAFF.

V usage is TRBV20-1 and J usage is TRBJ1-2, with D perhaps matching TRBD1 (6 bases). The V end was cut by 4 bases, the J end by 4 bases, with 16 bases between. Germline CDR1 DFQATT, CDR2 SNEGSKA (reference sequence). The CDR3 has 14 amino acids. The CDR3 spells CSAIQRAGAYGYTF. Written as DNA, the CDR3 is TGCAGTGCTATCCAACGGGCGGGGGCCTATGGCTACACCTTC.